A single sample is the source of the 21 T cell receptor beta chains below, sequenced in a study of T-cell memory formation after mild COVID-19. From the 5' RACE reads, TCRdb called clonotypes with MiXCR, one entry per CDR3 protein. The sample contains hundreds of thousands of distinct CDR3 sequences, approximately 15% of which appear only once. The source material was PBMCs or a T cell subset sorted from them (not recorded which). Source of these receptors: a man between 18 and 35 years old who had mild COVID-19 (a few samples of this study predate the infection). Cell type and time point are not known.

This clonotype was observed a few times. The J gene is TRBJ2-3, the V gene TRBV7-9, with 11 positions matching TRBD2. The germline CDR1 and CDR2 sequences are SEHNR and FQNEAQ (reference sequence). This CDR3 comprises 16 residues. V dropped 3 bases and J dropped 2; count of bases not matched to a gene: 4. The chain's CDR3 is CASSLPSGGNTDTQYF. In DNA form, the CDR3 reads TGTGCCAGCAGCTTGCCTAGCGGGGGGAACACAGATACGCAGTATTTT.

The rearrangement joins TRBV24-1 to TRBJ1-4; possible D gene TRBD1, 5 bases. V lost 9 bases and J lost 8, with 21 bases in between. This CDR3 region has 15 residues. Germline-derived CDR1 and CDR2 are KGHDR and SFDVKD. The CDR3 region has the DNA TGTGCCACCTCCGGGGCGGGGAAGGGCGGAGAAAAACTGTTTTTT. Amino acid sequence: CATSGAGKGGEKLFF.

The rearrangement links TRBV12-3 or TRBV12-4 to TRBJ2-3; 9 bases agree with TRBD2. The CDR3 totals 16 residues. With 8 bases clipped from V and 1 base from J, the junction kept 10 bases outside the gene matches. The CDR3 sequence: CASGNGVAGGTDTQYF. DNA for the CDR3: TGTGCCAGCGGAAATGGGGTAGCGGGGGGCACAGATACGCAGTATTTT.

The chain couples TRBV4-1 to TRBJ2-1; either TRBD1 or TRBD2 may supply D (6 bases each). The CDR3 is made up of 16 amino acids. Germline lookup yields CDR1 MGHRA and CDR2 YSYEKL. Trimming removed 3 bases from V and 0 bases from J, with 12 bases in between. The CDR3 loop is CASSQRGASSYNEQFF. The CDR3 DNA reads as TGCGCCAGCAGCCAGAGGGGGGCCAGCTCCTACAATGAGCAGTTCTTC.

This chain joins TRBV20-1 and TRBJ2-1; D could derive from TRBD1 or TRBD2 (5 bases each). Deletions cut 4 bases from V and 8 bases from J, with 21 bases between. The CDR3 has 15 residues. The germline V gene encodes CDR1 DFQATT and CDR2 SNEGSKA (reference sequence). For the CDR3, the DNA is TGCAGTGCTATCGACTTGACCGACCGAGGGGATGAGCAGTTCTTC. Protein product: CSAIDLTDRGDEQFF.

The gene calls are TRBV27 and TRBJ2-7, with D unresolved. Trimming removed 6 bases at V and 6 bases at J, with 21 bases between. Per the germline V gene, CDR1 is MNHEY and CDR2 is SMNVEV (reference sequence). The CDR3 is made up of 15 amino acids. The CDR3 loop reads CASSPRYLLISEQYF. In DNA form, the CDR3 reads TGTGCCAGCAGCCCACGATATCTCCTTATCTCCGAGCAGTACTTC.

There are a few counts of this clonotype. The CDR3, as DNA: TGTGCCAGCGCTGAGTACGGCGTTTCTACGCAGTATTTT. Translated: CASAEYGVSTQYF. This rearrangement joins TRBV7-3 to TRBJ2-3; D unresolved. This CDR3 is built from 13 residues. Germline CDR1 reads SGHTA; CDR2 reads FQGTGA. Trimming pared 8 bases from V and 8 bases from J, leaving 17 bases between.

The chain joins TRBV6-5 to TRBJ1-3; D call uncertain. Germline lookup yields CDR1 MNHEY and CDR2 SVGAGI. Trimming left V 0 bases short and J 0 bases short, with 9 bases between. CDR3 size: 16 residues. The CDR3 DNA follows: TGTGCCAGCAGTTACTCGAAGAGCCCCTCTGGAAACACCATATATTTT. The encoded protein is CASSYSKSPSGNTIYF.

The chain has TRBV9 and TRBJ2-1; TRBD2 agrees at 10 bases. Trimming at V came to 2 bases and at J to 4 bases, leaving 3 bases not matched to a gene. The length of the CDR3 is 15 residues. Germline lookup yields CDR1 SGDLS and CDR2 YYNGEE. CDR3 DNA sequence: TGTGCCAGCAGCGTTCGGACTAGCGGTTACAATGAGCAGTTCTTC. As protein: CASSVRTSGYNEQFF.

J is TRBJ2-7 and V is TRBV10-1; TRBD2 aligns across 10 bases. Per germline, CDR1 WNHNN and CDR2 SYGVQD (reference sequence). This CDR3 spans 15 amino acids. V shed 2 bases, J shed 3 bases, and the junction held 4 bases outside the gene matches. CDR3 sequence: CASSETLAGVYEQYF. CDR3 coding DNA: TGCGCCAGCAGTGAGACCCTAGCGGGGGTCTACGAGCAGTACTTC.

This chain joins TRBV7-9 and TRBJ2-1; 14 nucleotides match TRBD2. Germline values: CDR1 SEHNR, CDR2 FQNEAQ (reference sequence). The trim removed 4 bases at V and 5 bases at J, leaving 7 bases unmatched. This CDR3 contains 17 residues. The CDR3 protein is CASSSPTSGGDNNEQFF. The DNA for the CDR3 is TGTGCCAGCAGCTCACCGACTAGCGGGGGGGACAACAATGAGCAGTTCTTC.

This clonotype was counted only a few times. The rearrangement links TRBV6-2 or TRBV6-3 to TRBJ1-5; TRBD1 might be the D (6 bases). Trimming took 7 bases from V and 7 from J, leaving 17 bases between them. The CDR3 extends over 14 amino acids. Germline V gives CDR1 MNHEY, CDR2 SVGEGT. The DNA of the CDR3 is TGTGCCAGCACGATCGGACAGAGGACGCAGCCCCAGCATTTT. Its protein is CASTIGQRTQPQHF.

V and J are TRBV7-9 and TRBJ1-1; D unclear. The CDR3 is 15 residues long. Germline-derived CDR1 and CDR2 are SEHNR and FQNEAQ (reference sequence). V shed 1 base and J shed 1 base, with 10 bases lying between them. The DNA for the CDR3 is TGTGCCAGCAGCTTAGTATCATTGCGGAACACTGAAGCTTTCTTT. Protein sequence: CASSLVSLRNTEAFF.

The CDR3 DNA reads TGCGCCAGCAGCCCCCTACTTAAGCGGGGGGAGGGAACAGATACGCAGTATTTT. As protein: CASSPLLKRGEGTDTQYF. The chain employs TRBV4-1 and TRBJ2-3, with 9 bases fitting TRBD2. V dropped 4 bases and J dropped 3; count of bases not matched to a gene: 14. Germline V gene sequence: CDR1 MGHRA, CDR2 YSYEKL. The CDR3 spans 18 residues.

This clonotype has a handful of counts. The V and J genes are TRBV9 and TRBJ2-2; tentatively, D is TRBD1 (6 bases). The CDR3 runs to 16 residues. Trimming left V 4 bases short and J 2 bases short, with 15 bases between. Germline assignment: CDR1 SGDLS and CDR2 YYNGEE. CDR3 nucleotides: TGTGCCAGCAGCTCAACCGGGACACTAAACACCGGGGAGCTGTTTTTT. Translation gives CASSSTGTLNTGELFF.

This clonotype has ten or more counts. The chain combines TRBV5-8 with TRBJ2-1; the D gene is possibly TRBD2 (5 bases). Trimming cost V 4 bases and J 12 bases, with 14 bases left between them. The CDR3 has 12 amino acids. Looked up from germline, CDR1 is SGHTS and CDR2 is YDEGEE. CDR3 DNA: TGTGCCAGCAGCCCGGACGGGGATAGGCAGTTCTTC. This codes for CASSPDGDRQFF.

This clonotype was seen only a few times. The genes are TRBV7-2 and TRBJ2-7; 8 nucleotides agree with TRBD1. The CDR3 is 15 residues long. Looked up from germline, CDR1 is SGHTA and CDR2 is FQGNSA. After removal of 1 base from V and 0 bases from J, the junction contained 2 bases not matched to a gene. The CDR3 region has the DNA TGTGCCAGCAGCTTAGGGACAGGGTTCTCCTACGAGCAGTACTTC. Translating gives CASSLGTGFSYEQYF. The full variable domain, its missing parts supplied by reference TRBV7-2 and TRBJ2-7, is GAGVSQSPSNKVTEKGKDVELRCDPISGHTALYWYRQSLGQGLEFLIYFQGNSAPDKSGLPSDRFSAERTGGSVSTLTIQRTQQEDSAVYLCASSLGTGFSYEQYFGPGTRLTVT.

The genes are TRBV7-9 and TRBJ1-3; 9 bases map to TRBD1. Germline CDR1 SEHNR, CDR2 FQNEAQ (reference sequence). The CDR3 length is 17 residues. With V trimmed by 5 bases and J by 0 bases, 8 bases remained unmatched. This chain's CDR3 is CASSPKGQGDSGNTIYF. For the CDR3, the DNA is TGTGCCAGCAGCCCTAAGGGACAGGGAGACTCTGGAAACACCATATATTTT. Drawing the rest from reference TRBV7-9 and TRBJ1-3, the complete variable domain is DTGVSQNPRHKITKRGQNVTFRCDPISEHNRLYWYRQTLGQGPEFLTYFQNEAQLEKSRLLSDRFSAERPKGSFSTLEIQRTEQGDSAMYLCASSPKGQGDSGNTIYFGEGSWLTVV.

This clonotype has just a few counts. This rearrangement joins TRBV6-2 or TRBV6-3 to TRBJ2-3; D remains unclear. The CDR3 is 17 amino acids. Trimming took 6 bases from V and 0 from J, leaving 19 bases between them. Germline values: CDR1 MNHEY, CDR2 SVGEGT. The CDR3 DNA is TGTGCCAGCAGCCGCCGGGCTCACACACGGAGCACAGATACGCAGTATTTT. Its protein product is CASSRRAHTRSTDTQYF.

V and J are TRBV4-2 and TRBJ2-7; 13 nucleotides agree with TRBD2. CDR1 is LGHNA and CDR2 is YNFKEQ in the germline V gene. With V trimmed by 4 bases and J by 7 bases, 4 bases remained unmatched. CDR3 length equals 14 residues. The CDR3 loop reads CASSLGLAGEEQYF. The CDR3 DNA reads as TGTGCCAGCAGCCTTGGACTAGCGGGGGAAGAGCAGTACTTC.

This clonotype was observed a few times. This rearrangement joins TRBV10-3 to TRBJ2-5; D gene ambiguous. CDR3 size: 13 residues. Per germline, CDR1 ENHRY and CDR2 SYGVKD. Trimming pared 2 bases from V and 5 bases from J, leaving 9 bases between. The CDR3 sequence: CAISEGRLETQYF. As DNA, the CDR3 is TGTGCCATCAGTGAGGGGCGCCTCGAGACCCAGTACTTC.